This T cell receptor beta chain derives from a study of response to subunit inactivated influenza vaccine (dated by TCRdb to the late 2010s). Broadly, across the study: Deep quantitative T cell receptor repertoire profiling was used in the study to track responses to a trivalent subunit inactivated influenza vaccine. Overall study outcomes, separate from this receptor: The authors proposed that each seasonal influenza vaccination may bring in only a limited number of new T cells.

In the germline V gene (reference sequence), CDR1 corresponds to SGHAT and CDR2 to FQDESV. The CDR3 numbers 15 residues from cysteine through phenylalanine. The DNA shown is the 45-base CDR3, in frame from base 1. V is clipped by 5 bases and J by 2 bases, and the sequence between their germline boundaries is 15 bases long. The receptor library was made with RT-PCR. Sequencing was carried out with an Illumina HiSeq 2500. The raw public data were reprocessed by TCRdb itself: fastp quality trimming at Q25, MiXCR clonotype calling, in-frame beta chains only. When rows share a CDR3 protein, they turn into one entry using the most common DNA and genes. The sample contains about 580,000 distinct CDR3 sequences, 12% to 15% of them found a single time. Of the sample, 11% falls within the top ten clones. As to this clonotype: What antigen it recognizes has not been identified. The record has no base qualities; no much larger clone is one base away.

This clonotype originated in a middle-aged man who received an inactivated influenza vaccine. Donor details come from another sample of the same person, matched by shared clones. The chain uses TRBV11-1 and TRBJ2-5; there is no confident call for the D gene. The source material was PBMCs from blood, sampled about 13 days after vaccination. The DNA sequence is given as TGTGCCAGCAGCCCAGATCTCGGACGGCAAGAGACCCAGTACTTC. Translated, it gives CASSPDLGRQETQYF.